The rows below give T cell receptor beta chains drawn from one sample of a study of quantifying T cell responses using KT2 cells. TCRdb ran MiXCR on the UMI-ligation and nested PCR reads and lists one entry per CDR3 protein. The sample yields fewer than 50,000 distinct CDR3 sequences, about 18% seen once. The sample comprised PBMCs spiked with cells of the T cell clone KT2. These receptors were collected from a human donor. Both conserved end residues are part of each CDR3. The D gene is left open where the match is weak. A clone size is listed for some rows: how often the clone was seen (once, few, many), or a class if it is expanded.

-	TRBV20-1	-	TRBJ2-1	TGCAGTGCTTTACGTTCCGGGTCCCACGGCTCCTACAATGAGCAGTTCTTC	CSALRSGSHGSYNEQFF
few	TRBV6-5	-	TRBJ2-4	TGTGCCAGCAGCGACGGCAGCCGGCGGCCCAAAAACATTCAGTACTTC	CASSDGSRRPKNIQYF
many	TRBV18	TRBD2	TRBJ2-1	TGTGCCAGCTCACCGATGCGACTAGCGGGTTACAATGAGCAGTTCTTC	CASSPMRLAGYNEQFF
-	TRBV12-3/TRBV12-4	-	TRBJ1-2	TGTGCCAGCAGGTTAGACCCCTATGGCTACACCTTC	CASRLDPYGYTF
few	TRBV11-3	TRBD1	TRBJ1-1	TGTGCCAGCAGCTTAGAAAGAGACAGGGGAAACACTGAAGCTTTCTTT	CASSLERDRGNTEAFF
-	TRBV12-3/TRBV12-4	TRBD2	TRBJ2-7	TGTGCCAGCAGTTTGGGGACTAGCGGGGGGGCGTTCGAGCAGTACTTC	CASSLGTSGGAFEQYF
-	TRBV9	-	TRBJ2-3	TGTGCCAGCAGCTCGGGACTGACGAGTGGCACAGATACGCAGTATTTT	CASSSGLTSGTDTQYF
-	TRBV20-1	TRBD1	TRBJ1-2	TGCAGTGTCGGACAGGGAGAGAATTTTTATGGCTACACCTTC	CSVGQGENFYGYTF
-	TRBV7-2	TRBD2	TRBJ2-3	TGTGCCAGCAGCCTCAGACTAGCGGGAAAAGATACGCAGTATTTT	CASSLRLAGKDTQYF
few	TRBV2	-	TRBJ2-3	TGTGCCAGCAGTGAACGGGGGCCCCCCACAGATACGCAGTATTTT	CASSERGPPTDTQYF
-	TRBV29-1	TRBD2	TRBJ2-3	TGCAGCGTCGCTAGCGGGGGGGGCTGGGATACGCAGTATTTT	CSVASGGGWDTQYF
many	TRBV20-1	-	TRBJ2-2	TGCAGTGCTAGAGATCCCCTTAGTCGGGAGAGGGAGCTGTTTTTT	CSARDPLSRERELFF
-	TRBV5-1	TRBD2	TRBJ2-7	TGCGCCAGCAGCATGGGACTAGCCCACGAGCAGTACTTC	CASSMGLAHEQYF
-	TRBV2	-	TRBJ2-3	TGTGCCAGCAGTGAGAGTCGCACAGATACGCAGTATTTT	CASSESRTDTQYF
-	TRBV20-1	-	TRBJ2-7	TGCAGTGCTAGAGATCAAGCCCACCTCTCCTACGAGCAGTACTTC	CSARDQAHLSYEQYF
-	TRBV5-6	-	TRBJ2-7	TGTGCCAGCAGGTTTCACGGGGGCGAGCAGTACTTC	CASRFHGGEQYF
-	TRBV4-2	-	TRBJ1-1	TGTGCCAGCAGCCATGCAGGGAACACTGAAGCTTTCTTT	CASSHAGNTEAFF
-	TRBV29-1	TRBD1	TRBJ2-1	TGCAGCGTTGCGGGACAGGGGTACAATGAGCAGTTCTTC	CSVAGQGYNEQFF
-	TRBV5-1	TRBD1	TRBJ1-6	TGCGCCAGCAGCACGTCAGGACAGGGACCTTCACCCCTCCACTTT	CASSTSGQGPSPLHF
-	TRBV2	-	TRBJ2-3	TGTGCCAGCAGTGGGGTTGAAGCGGCCCCGGATACGCAGTATTTT	CASSGVEAAPDTQYF